The T cell receptor beta chain under discussion was sequenced for a study of cytomegalovirus exposure and HLA in healthy donors. Background on the study: HLA-typed donors contributed some 77 million unique TCRs, which were held in an early data release. Most genotyped donors, over 70% of more than 300, had Caucasian-associated genetic ancestry.

Study-wide results and limits: Earlier findings revealed that most TCR beta V segments proved productive either about 87% or about 30% of the time.

CDR1 SNHLY and CDR2 FYNNEI come from the germline V gene. J lost 14 bases, V lost 6 bases, and 9 bases had no gene match. This CDR3 spans 11 amino acids. Turning to this clone: Antigen: not known. The same CDR3 arises from other DNA sequences in this sample as well.

The PCR was carried out with 60 Vbeta primers and 13 Jbeta primers. Clones were sequenced by immunoSEQ multiplex PCR, and TCRdb holds only the in-frame ones, with some missing. The table shows about 140,000 clones, with roughly 80% occurring only once. The V and J genes are TRBV2 and TRBJ1-1; TRBD1 agrees at 7 bases. This clonotype was obtained from a man in his forties or fifties in good health and CMV-seronegative. The sequenced sample was PBMCs. In DNA, the CDR3 is TGTGCCAGCAGGGAGGAGGGGGCAGCCTTCTTT. It encodes CASREEGAAFF.